This TCR beta chain was recorded in a study of regulatory T cells in long-lasting Graves disease. Points from the study as a whole: Tissue studied was limited to peripheral blood, excluding thyroid tissue. TCR diversity was lower in persistent Graves' patients (versus newly diagnosed ones). Fewer public clonotypes were shared by new patients (just under 1,000) than by persistent patients (around 2,800).

Time point denoted: newly diagnosed GD, antithyroid drugs for less than 3 months. The TCR library was made from RNA that had been extracted from PBMCs in TRIzol. A volume of roughly 8.4 milliliters of peripheral blood was collected in EDTA tubes. V was pared by 8 bases and J by 5 bases, with 13 bases of the junction left unmatched. The CDR3 runs 15 residues. Germline V gene data show CDR1 as SGHTA and CDR2 as FQGNSA. iRepertoire HTBI primers and Arm-PCR of CDR3 regions built TCR beta libraries. MiXCR was run by TCRdb on the multiplex PCR reads, yielding one entry per CDR3 protein. The data show roughly 560,000 distinct CDR3 sequences, around 12% seen once. A few counts support this clonotype. Its antigen is as yet unknown. The sample also formed part of further work on T cells in Graves' hyperthyroidism and ophthalmopathy.

The sequence was obtained from a woman aged 25 to 39 with Graves disease. Sample: peripheral blood mononuclear cells (PBMCs), taken at new diagnosis, from a patient treated with antithyroid drugs. The chain has TRBV7-2 and TRBJ2-5, with TRBD2 matching over 8 bases. CDR3 loop: CASYNPGLGRETQYF. DNA for the CDR3: TGTGCCAGCTATAACCCGGGACTAGGAAGGGAGACCCAGTACTTC.